The 6 T cell receptor beta chains below were found in one sample sequenced in a study of shared clonotypes between healthy human individuals. Using immunoSEQ multiplex PCR, the repertoire was profiled, and TCRdb retains in-frame clones only, with some absent. The sample has some 490,000 clones; around 73% are singletons. The specimen was PBMCs. The receptors were gathered from a woman aged 40 to 49 in good health. Some clones in this sample may be carry-over from other donors' samples.

In this sample, this clone turned up many times. This chain connects TRBV28 to TRBJ1-1; D might be TRBD1 (6 bases). Looked up from germline, CDR1 is MDHEN and CDR2 is SYDVKM. V lost 5 bases to trimming and J lost 9 bases, with 16 bases between them. CDR3 length equals 13 residues. CDR3 loop: CASSETGGVQAFF. The CDR3 coding sequence is TGTGCCAGCAGTGAGACAGGAGGGGTTCAAGCTTTCTTT.

This chain connects TRBV18 to TRBJ1-3; a weak D match, TRBD1 (5 bases). The germline V and J ends were trimmed by 2 bases and 1 base, with 9 bases remaining between them. Germline V gives CDR1 KGHSH, CDR2 LQKENI. The CDR3 runs to 15 residues. CDR3 DNA: TGTGCCAGCTCACCATCCCAGGGATCTGGAAACACCATATATTTT. This sequence encodes CASSPSQGSGNTIYF.

This clone was seen more than once but under ten times. The chain combines TRBV29-1 with TRBJ1-1; TRBD1 might be the D (6 bases). V shed 6 bases and J shed 1 base, with 18 bases lying between them. CDR1 SQVTM and CDR2 ANQGSEA come from the germline V gene. CDR3 length equals 15 residues. CDR3 protein: CSVLGAGTWNTEAFF. Here the CDR3 DNA reads TGCAGCGTCCTTGGTGCGGGGACATGGAACACTGAAGCTTTCTTT.

Ten or more counts support this clone. V usage is TRBV30 and J usage is TRBJ1-1, with D unresolved. This CDR3 contains 13 residues. Trimming left V 2 bases short and J 0 bases short, with 7 bases between. Germline assignment: CDR1 GTSNPN and CDR2 SVGIG (reference sequence). The CDR3 sequence is CAWSTQVNTEAFF. CDR3 DNA sequence: TGTGCCTGGAGTACTCAGGTGAACACTGAAGCTTTCTTT.

The chain uses TRBV18 and TRBJ2-7; 12 bases map to TRBD2. V trimming: 2 bases; J trimming: 2 bases; junction bases outside the gene matches: 7. The germline gives CDR1 KGHSH, CDR2 LQKENI. The CDR3 loop spans 17 amino acids. The CDR3 coding sequence is TGTGCCAGCTCACCAGGGCTAGCGGGAGGGCCAGCCTACGAGCAGTACTTC. The encoded protein is CASSPGLAGGPAYEQYF.

The chain is built from TRBV19 and TRBJ2-5; D perhaps matches TRBD2 (6 bases). The V gene lost 4 bases and the J gene lost 3 bases, with 12 bases spanning the gap. The CDR3 covers 14 residues. Germline V gives CDR1 LNHDA, CDR2 SQIVND (reference sequence). The CDR3 region has the DNA TGTGCCAGTAGTACGCCGGGACTTAAAGAGACCCAGTACTTC. It codes for CASSTPGLKETQYF. The full variable domain, completed using reference TRBV19 and TRBJ2-5, is DGGITQSPKYLFRKEGQNVTLSCEQNLNHDAMYWYRQDPGQGLRLIYYSQIVNDFQKGDIAEGYSVSREKKESFPLTVTSAQKNPTAFYLCASSTPGLKETQYFGPGTRLLVL.